These T cell receptor beta chains were read from a single sample in a study of blood T cell repertoires in COVID-19. Profiled with immunoSEQ multiplex PCR; TCRdb holds only in-frame clones, not every one. The repertoire holds 150,000 to 200,000 clones, more than 80% seen once, with around 10% in the top ten. The sample consisted of peripheral blood. Every receptor here comes from a woman in her thirties or forties with COVID-19, enrolled during active disease. Both conserved end residues are part of each CDR3. Each record gives: J gene, V gene, clone size, D gene, CDR3 DNA, CDR3 protein. D genes are given only for firm matches. Only some rows state a clone size, as once, few, many or a class for expanded clones.

>TRBJ2-3|TRBV2|few|TRBD1
TGTGCCAGGGAGACAGGGGGAGATACGCAGTATTTT
CARETGGDTQYF
>TRBJ1-2|TRBV7-9|.|.
TGTGCCAGCAGCCCCGGTTTGGGAGATGGCTACACCTTC
CASSPGLGDGYTF
>TRBJ2-1|TRBV11-2|.|TRBD1
TGTGCCAGCAGCTTAGCTTACAGGGGCGGTGAGCAGTTCTTC
CASSLAYRGGEQFF
>TRBJ2-5|TRBV7-9|.|TRBD1
TGTGCCAGCAGCACAGGACGATACACAGGGGCTGAGACCCAGTACTTC
CASSTGRYTGAETQYF
>TRBJ2-1|TRBV7-2|.|.
TGTGCCAGCAGCTTAGTTTCGGCCCAACTAGAGAAATCTCAGTTCTTC
CASSLVSAQLEKSQFF
>TRBJ2-3|TRBV3-1/TRBV3-2|.|TRBD2
TGTGCCAGCAGCCAACACCCGACTAGCTCAGATACGCAGTATTTT
CASSQHPTSSDTQYF
>TRBJ1-6|TRBV5-1|.|TRBD1
TGCGCCAGCAGCTTTGGTATCCGGGACAGAACAAACCCTAATTCACCCCTCCACTTT
CASSFGIRDRTNPNSPLHF
>TRBJ1-2|TRBV6-4|.|TRBD1
TGTGCCAGCAGTGACACACAGGGGGCGAACTATGGCTACACCTTC
CASSDTQGANYGYTF
>TRBJ1-4|TRBV7-6|.|.
TGTGCCAGCAGCTTGGGGGGGCTCGCAACTAATGAAAAACTGTTTTTT
CASSLGGLATNEKLFF
>TRBJ2-1|TRBV11-2|.|.
TGTGCCAGCAGCTTAGCCTATGAGCAGTTCTTC
CASSLAYEQFF
>TRBJ2-2|TRBV11-2|.|TRBD2
TGTGCCAGCAGCTTAGGTCGGGGGGAGAAGCTGTTTTTT
CASSLGRGEKLFF
>TRBJ1-5|TRBV19|once|TRBD1
TGTGCCAGTAGTCCACGACAGGGAGGATTCAGCAATCAGCCCCAGCATTTT
CASSPRQGGFSNQPQHF
>TRBJ2-1|TRBV11-3|.|.
TGTGCCAGCAGCCCTCGGACTGGTAGCTCCTACAATGAGCAGTTCTTC
CASSPRTGSSYNEQFF
>TRBJ2-2|TRBV29-1|.|TRBD2
TGCAGCGTTGAAGGGGCTAGCGGGAGGCCAGGGAACACCGGGGAGCTGTTTTTT
CSVEGASGRPGNTGELFF
>TRBJ2-4|TRBV2|.|.
TGTGCCAGCGGCCTTAGGGGTGCCAAAAACATTCAGTACTTC
CASGLRGAKNIQYF
>TRBJ1-1|TRBV3-1/TRBV3-2|.|.
TGTGCCAGCAGCCAGGCGAGCGGCACTGAAGCTTTCTTT
CASSQASGTEAFF
>TRBJ1-1|TRBV6-5|.|.
TGTGCCAGCAGCAAAACAGGCCGAAACACTGAAGCTTTCTTT
CASSKTGRNTEAFF
>TRBJ2-1|TRBV19|once|.
TGTGCCAGTAGTATAGCCGGGAGTAATGAGCAGTTCTTC
CASSIAGSNEQFF
>TRBJ2-5|TRBV20-1|.|.
TGCAGTGCTAGTTACTCCTCCGGACAGCAGCAGTACTTC
CSASYSSGQQQYF
>TRBJ1-2|TRBV7-9|.|.
TGTGCCAGCAGCTTAAATTGGGGAGCGTTTCTGGGCTACACCTTC
CASSLNWGAFLGYTF
>TRBJ2-2|TRBV7-7|.|TRBD1
TGTGCTAGCAGCCTGGACAGGACGAACACCGGGGAGCTGTTTTTT
CASSLDRTNTGELFF
>TRBJ1-5|TRBV18|.|TRBD1
TGTGCCAGCTCACACCAGGACAGGGTCAGGGGTCAGCCCCAGCATTTT
CASSHQDRVRGQPQHF
>TRBJ2-1|TRBV10-3|.|TRBD2
TGTGCCATCAGTTTGACTAGCGCTACCTACAATGAGCAGTTCTTC
CAISLTSATYNEQFF
>TRBJ1-5|TRBV30|.|TRBD1
TGTGCCTGGACCCAGGGGGCGAGGGGTCAGCCCCAGCATTTT
CAWTQGARGQPQHF
>TRBJ2-1|TRBV27|.|.
TGTGCCAGCAGTTTTCAGAAAGGGGACAATGAGCAGTTCTTC
CASSFQKGDNEQFF
>TRBJ1-4|TRBV7-8|.|.
TGTGCCAGCAGCTTCCGGAGTAATGAAAAACTGTTTTTT
CASSFRSNEKLFF
>TRBJ2-3|TRBV6-5|.|.
TGTGCCAGCAGTTACGACGAACGGGGCACAGATACGCAGTATTTT
CASSYDERGTDTQYF
>TRBJ2-5|TRBV4-1|.|TRBD2
TGCGCCAGCAGCCAAGAAGGGACTAGCGGAACCCTTCAAGAGACCCAGTACTTC
CASSQEGTSGTLQETQYF
>TRBJ1-5|TRBV6-1|few|TRBD1
TGTGCCAGCAGTGAACTACAGGGGATCTATCAGCCCCAGCATTTT
CASSELQGIYQPQHF
>TRBJ2-3|TRBV10-2|.|.
TGCGCCAGCAGTGAGTCGAGAGGGCAGGCGCAGTATTTT
CASSESRGQAQYF
>TRBJ2-3|TRBV30|.|TRBD2
TGTGCCTGGGCCCCAGGACTAGCGGGGAGCACAGATACGCAGTATTTT
CAWAPGLAGSTDTQYF
>TRBJ2-1|TRBV25-1|.|.
TGTGCCAGCAATCGTGGGGGCATTTACAATGAGCAGTTCTTC
CASNRGGIYNEQFF
>TRBJ2-1|TRBV6-4|.|TRBD2
TGTGCCAGCAGTTCCTTAGCGGGAGGAGGCAATGAGCAGTTCTTC
CASSSLAGGGNEQFF
>TRBJ2-5|TRBV4-1|once|TRBD1
TGCGCCAGCAGCCCAACAGGGACAGGGGAGACCCAGTACTTC
CASSPTGTGETQYF
>TRBJ2-1|TRBV27|few|.
TGTGCCAGCGGTTTGGGGGGACTTTTTTACAATGAGCAGTTCTTC
CASGLGGLFYNEQFF
>TRBJ1-1|TRBV19|once|.
TGTGCCAGTAGTATCGGGGAGAACACTGAAGCTTTCTTT
CASSIGENTEAFF
>TRBJ1-5|TRBV18|.|.
TGTGCCAGCTCACCAAGTACCCCCGGGGTCCTACAGCCCCAGCATTTT
CASSPSTPGVLQPQHF
>TRBJ2-3|TRBV19|.|TRBD1
TGTGCCAGTAGTTCCCGGACAGGGGTGGGCGATACGCAGTATTTT
CASSSRTGVGDTQYF
>TRBJ1-1|TRBV14|.|.
TGTGCCAGCAGCCAACGTTTGGGGAGGGAGGGGAACACTGAAGCTTTCTTT
CASSQRLGREGNTEAFF